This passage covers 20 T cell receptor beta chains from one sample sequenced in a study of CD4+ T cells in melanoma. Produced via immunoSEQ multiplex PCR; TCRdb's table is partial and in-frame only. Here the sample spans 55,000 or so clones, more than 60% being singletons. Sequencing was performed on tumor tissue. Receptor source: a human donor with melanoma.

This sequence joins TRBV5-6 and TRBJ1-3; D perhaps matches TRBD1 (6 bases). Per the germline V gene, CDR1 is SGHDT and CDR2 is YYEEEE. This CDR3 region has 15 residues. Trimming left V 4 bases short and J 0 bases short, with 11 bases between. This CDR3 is CASSRGGGSGNTIYF. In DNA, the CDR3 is TGTGCCAGCAGCCGTGGGGGCGGCTCTGGAAACACCATATATTTT.

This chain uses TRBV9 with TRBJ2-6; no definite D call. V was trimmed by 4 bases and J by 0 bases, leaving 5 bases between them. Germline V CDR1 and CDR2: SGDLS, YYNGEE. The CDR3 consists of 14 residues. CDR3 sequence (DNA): TGTGCCAGCAGCCCGGGCTCTGGGGCCAACGTCCTGACTTTC. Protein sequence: CASSPGSGANVLTF.

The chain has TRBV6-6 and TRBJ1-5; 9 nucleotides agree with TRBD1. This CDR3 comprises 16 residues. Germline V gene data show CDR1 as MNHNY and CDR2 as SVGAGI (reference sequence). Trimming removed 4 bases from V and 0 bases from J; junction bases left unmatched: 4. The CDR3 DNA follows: TGTGCCAGCAGTTCCACACAGGGGGCTAGCAATCAGCCCCAGCATTTT. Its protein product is CASSSTQGASNQPQHF.

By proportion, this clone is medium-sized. CDR3 sequence: CASSSLYRGSYEQYF. DNA for the CDR3: TGTGCCAGCAGCTCGTTATACAGGGGCTCCTACGAGCAGTACTTC. V and J are TRBV5-6 and TRBJ2-7, with TRBD1 matching 7 bases. Germline values: CDR1 SGHDT, CDR2 YYEEEE. J lost 0 bases, V lost 3 bases, and 6 bases had no gene match. This CDR3 spans 15 amino acids.

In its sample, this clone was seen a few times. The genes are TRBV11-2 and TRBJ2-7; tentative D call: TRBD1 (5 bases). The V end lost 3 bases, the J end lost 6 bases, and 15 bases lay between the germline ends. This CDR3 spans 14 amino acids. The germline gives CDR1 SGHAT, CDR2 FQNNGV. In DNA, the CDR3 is TGTGCCAGCAGCTTTTATGGGGCGGTGGGCGAGCAGTACTTC. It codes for CASSFYGAVGEQYF.

The CDR3 loop reads CASSSNQGLNTEAFF. The CDR3 nucleotides are TGCGCCAGCAGCTCGAATCAGGGCCTGAACACTGAAGCTTTCTTT. The chain uses TRBV5-1 and TRBJ1-1; a weak D match, TRBD1 (5 bases). The CDR3 contains 15 residues. Germline CDR1 is SGHRS and CDR2 is YFSETQ. V was clipped by 3 bases and J by 0 bases, with 12 bases between them.

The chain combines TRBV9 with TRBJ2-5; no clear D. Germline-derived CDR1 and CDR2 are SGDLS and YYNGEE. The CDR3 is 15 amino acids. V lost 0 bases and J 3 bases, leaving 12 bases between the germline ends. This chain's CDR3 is CASSVDNSLEETQYF. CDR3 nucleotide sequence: TGTGCCAGCAGCGTAGACAATAGTCTTGAAGAGACCCAGTACTTC.

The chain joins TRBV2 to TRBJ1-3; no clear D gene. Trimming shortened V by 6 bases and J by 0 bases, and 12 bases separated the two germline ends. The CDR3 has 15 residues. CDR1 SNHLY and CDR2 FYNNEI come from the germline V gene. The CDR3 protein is CASRHPRGSGNTIYF. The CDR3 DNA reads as TGTGCCAGCAGGCACCCGCGGGGCTCTGGAAACACCATATATTTT.

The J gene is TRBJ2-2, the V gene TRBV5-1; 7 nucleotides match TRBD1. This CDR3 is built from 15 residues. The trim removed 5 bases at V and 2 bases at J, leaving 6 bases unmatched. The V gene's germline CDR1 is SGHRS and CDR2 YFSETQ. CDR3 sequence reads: CASSPGTDNTGELFF. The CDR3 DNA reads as TGCGCCAGCAGTCCCGGGACAGACAACACCGGGGAGCTGTTTTTT.

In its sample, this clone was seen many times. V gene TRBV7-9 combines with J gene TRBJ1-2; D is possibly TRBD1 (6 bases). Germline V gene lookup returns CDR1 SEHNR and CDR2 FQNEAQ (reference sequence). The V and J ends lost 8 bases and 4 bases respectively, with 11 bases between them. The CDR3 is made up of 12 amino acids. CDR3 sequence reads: CASRGGIYGYTF. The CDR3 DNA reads TGTGCCAGCCGAGGGGGGATCTATGGCTACACCTTC.

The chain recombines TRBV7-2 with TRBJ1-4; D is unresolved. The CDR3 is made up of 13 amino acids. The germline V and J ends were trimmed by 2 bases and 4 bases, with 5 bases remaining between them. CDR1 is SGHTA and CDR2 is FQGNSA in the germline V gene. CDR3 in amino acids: CASSLSGNEKLFF. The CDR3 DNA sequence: TGTGCCAGCAGCTTAAGCGGTAATGAAAAACTGTTTTTT.

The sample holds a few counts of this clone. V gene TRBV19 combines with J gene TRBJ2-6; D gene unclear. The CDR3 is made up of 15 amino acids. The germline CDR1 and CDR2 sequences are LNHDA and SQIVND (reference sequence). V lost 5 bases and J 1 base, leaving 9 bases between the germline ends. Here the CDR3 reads CASSLTWSGANVLTF. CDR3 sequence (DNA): TGTGCCAGTAGTCTGACTTGGTCTGGGGCCAACGTCCTGACTTTC.

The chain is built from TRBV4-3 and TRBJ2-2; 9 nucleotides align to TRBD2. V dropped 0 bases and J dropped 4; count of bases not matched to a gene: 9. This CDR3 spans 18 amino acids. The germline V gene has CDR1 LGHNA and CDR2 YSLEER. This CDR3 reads CASSQDPERGVVTGELFF. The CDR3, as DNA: TGCGCCAGCAGCCAAGATCCGGAGCGGGGGGTTGTCACCGGGGAGCTGTTTTTT.

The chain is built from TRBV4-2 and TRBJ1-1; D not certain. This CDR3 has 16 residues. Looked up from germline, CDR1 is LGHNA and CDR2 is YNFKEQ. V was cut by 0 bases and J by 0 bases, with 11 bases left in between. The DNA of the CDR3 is TGTGCCAGCAGCCAAGATATCCCATTAATGAACACTGAAGCTTTCTTT. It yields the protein CASSQDIPLMNTEAFF.

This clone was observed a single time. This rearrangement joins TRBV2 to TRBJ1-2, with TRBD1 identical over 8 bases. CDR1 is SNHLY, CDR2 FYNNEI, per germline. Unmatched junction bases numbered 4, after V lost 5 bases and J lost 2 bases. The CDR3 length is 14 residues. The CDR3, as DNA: TGTGCCAGCAGTACAGGGGGGGGAAACTATGGCTACACCTTC. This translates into CASSTGGGNYGYTF.

CDR3 region: CASRQGRGTEAFF. In DNA, the CDR3 is TGTGCCAGCAGGCAGGGTCGGGGCACTGAAGCTTTCTTT. V is TRBV6-4 and J is TRBJ1-1; D is perhaps TRBD1 (5 bases). V was pared by 6 bases and J by 4 bases, with 12 bases between. The germline V gene encodes CDR1 MRHNA and CDR2 SNTAGT. This CDR3 region has 13 residues.

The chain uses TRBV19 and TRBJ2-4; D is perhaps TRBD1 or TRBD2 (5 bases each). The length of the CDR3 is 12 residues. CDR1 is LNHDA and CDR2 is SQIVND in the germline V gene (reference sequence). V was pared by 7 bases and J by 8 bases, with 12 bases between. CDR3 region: CASTGQGDIQYF. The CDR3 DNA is TGTGCCAGTACGGGGCAAGGCGACATTCAGTACTTC.

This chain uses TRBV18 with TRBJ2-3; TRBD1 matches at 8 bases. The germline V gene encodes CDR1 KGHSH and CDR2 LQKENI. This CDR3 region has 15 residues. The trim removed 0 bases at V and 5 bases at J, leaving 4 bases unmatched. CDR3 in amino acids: CASSPPQGAGDTQYF. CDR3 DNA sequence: TGTGCCAGCTCACCACCCCAGGGGGCAGGAGATACGCAGTATTTT.

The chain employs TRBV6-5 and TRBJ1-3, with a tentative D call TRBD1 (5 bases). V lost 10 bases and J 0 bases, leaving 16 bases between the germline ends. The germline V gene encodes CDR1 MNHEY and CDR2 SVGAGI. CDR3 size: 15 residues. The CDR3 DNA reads TGTGCCACGGGACTCGCCGGATACTCTGGAAACACCATATATTTT. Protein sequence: CATGLAGYSGNTIYF.

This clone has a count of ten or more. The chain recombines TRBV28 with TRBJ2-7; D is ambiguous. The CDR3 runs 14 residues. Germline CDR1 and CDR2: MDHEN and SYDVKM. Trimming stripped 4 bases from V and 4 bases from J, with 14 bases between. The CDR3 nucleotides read TGTGCCAGCAGTTACCTAGGCGGTGCGTACGAGCAGTACTTC. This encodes CASSYLGGAYEQYF.